This TCR beta chain was identified in a study of identical twins. Study-wide results and limits: Models, which agreed with sharing between unrelated individuals, nonetheless underestimated the out-of-frame TCR alpha sharing seen in monozygotic twins.

TCRdb reanalysed the 5' RACE reads using MiXCR and keeps one entry per CDR3 protein. The sample carries 240,000 or so distinct CDR3 sequences, 7% recorded once. Trimming left V 2 bases short and J 6 bases short, with 18 bases between. Germline CDR1 reads DFQATT; CDR2 reads SNEGSKA (reference sequence). The length of the CDR3 is 15 residues. As concerns this clonotype: Its antigen is as yet unknown.

The same data also went into a second study, on yellow fever vaccine responses in identical twins.

V usage is TRBV20-1 and J usage is TRBJ2-3; D possibly corresponds to TRBD2 (6 bases). The material sequenced was memory (CD45RO+) T cells sorted from blood. The clonotype originates from a woman in her late teens or twenties in good health. The CDR3 is CSARTGSQSSDTQYF. The DNA of the CDR3 is TGCAGTGCTAGAACCGGGAGCCAGTCTTCGGATACGCAGTATTTT.